The sequence of this T cell receptor (beta chain) was determined in a study of cytomegalovirus exposure and HLA in healthy donors (dated by TCRdb to about 2017). At the level of the whole study: In an earlier analysis of several hundred of the donors, less than 350 Gb of sequence data and 100 million or so unique TCR beta sequences from roughly 180 million T cells were reported. Roughly 300 gigabases of sequencing data and approximately 93 million unique TCR sequences were included in an early release covering roughly 600 HLA-typed donors. Besides the first cohort of roughly 660 subjects, a separate validation cohort made up of 120 or so different subjects was used. High-throughput TCR immunosequencing, statistical association of individual TCRs with disease status, and machine learning were combined to predict cytomegalovirus infection status. All discovery cohort repertoires had been generated using a single sequencing platform. A later genetic analysis used genome-wide SNP genotypes for about three fifths of the 666 donors, treating that subset as a discovery cohort. Typing coverage varied by locus: roughly 620-630 donors for A, B, C, DRB1 and DQB1; roughly 500 for DQA1; over 600 for DPA1; 450 to 480 for DPB1. An earlier analysis of 450 to 750 of the donors used high-throughput TCR beta sequencing to judge whether each TCR beta V gene segment behaved as functional or pseudogenic. HLA typing included class I and class II loci at four-digit resolution. Several DR-DQ haplotypes were treated as single units for association and clustering because of strong linkage in the cohort. In the later analysis, no new phenotypic data were used to find candidate immune exposures; instead, reliance was placed on TCR beta sequences and their occurrence across donors. Among about 410 genotyped donors of the cohort, an average of approximately 220,000 unique TCR beta nucleotide sequences was sequenced per donor, of which about 19% were non-productive. To study patterns of TCR occurrence, a later analysis re-analyzed previously published TCR beta repertoires from 666 donors and added high-resolution HLA genotyping. Using immunosequencing, the study profiled T cell repertoires from about 620 subjects and related those repertoires to cytomegalovirus serostatus. Alongside the repertoire data, information on donor age, sex, ethnicity and CMV serostatus was compiled. The aim of the study was to test whether cataloging public T cell receptors could identify signatures of past pathogen exposure. Of the 300 to 450 genotyped donors, 70% to 90% were placed in the genetic ancestry cluster associated with self-reported Caucasian donors.

From the cysteine up to the phenylalanine, the CDR3 has a length of 9 residues. Here the CDR3 DNA is all that survives: 27 bases in frame from base 1. Via the germline V gene (reference sequence), CDR1 is LNHDA and CDR2 SQIVND. A distance of 5 bases separates the germline ends of V and J, which lose 6 bases and 11 bases respectively. The cohort comprised some 700 healthy bone marrow donors. Cohort members were all nominally healthy when sampled, although unrecorded immune exposures were likely present. The donor tested CMV seronegative and was one of the 352 seronegative cohort members. A peripheral blood sample was provided by each donor, and peripheral blood mononuclear cells were used for TCR beta sequencing. The Qiagen DNeasy Blood Extraction Kit was used to extract genomic DNA from the blood cell samples. Overall results and qualifications from the work: A later genetic analysis associated a missense DCLRE1C variant with V-gene and J-gene trimming of TCR beta chains, and an independent cohort replicated the association. Roughly 15 rarely observed V segments, including chromosome 9 orphons, were excluded from the earlier analysis of several hundred of the donors because counts were too low. Because HLA typing was unavailable for some donors at each locus, only the typed subset was used in association tests. A further reported finding was that TCR beta sequences accurately predicted the HLA-A and HLA-B alleles for most subjects in the first cohort. In a later analysis, HLA-associated TCR beta chains were found to be more clonally expanded and to have lower generation probabilities than equally common non-associated chains. According to a later analysis, parvovirus B19, influenza, CMV and Epstein-Barr virus appeared linked to several top co-occurrence clusters. Roughly uniform sequencing depth across donors was assumed in presence/absence analyses, although this assumption may not hold. In a later genetic analysis, fewer N-insertions in productive TCRs were reported among donors in an Asian-associated ancestry cluster than the approximately 670-donor mean. In the study, about 150 TCR beta chains were listed as associated with cytomegalovirus. Three of the identified cytomegalovirus-associated TCR beta chains were confirmed in vitro to be specific for cytomegalovirus antigens. A cluster of highly shared sequence variants was judged likely to represent a technical artifact of the sequencing pipeline. The 87-base-pair reads could not distinguish some IMGT-functional V segments, including TRBV6-2 and TRBV6-3, so those segments were excluded. The cohort was sequenced for TCR beta chains only, and without alpha or paired-chain data the features that could be detected were limited. According to the authors, the approach could potentially be generalized to other disease states and immunological phenotypes. Correlated functional status among segregating V segments might be attributable to linkage disequilibrium, but an unknown experimental factor could not be ruled out. In both the original and validation cohorts, the classifier was reported to diagnose cytomegalovirus status with high specificity and sensitivity. Immune exposure information for the cohort was limited to CMV serostatus. A later analysis found that most CMV-associated TCR beta chains appeared HLA-restricted, with HLA associations seemingly driven largely by CMV exposure. Most TCR sequences were seen in very few donors, while some public TCRs were found in many individuals. In an earlier analysis of some 550 of the donors, most TCR beta V segments were observed in productive rearrangements about 87% or about 30% of the time, broadly matching IMGT annotations. When HLA alleles, especially DR and DQ, strongly co-occurred, TCR associations were difficult to assign to individual alleles. A later analysis found that TCR association rates varied across HLA loci, with DRB1 alleles showing the most associated TCRs and HLA-C alleles the fewest. A later analysis associated about 18,000 TCR beta sequences with specific HLA alleles at a false discovery rate of 0.05.

The library was generated by the immunoSEQ multiplex PCR assay. The multiplex PCR relied on a mix of 60 forward primers for TCR Vbeta segments and 13 reverse primers for TCR Jbeta segments. The CDR3 region of rearranged TCR beta genes was amplified from genomic DNA with a multiplex PCR assay. The Illumina HiSeq System was used to sequence the amplified TCR beta libraries as 87-base-pair reads. As for the authors' bioinformatics: A later analysis counted about 76 million unique TCR beta chains across the 500 to 850 repertoires, and some 12 million of these chains were shared by at least two donors. Raw reads were error-corrected and collapsed into unique sequences with a nearest-neighbor algorithm that merged closely related sequences to remove PCR and sequencing errors. Alignment of CDR3 sequences to IMGT reference sequences was used to assign V, D and J gene segments. For a sequence to be retained, at least a six-nucleotide match to both a V gene segment and a J gene segment was required. A rearrangement was called productive if the CDR3 had no stop codons and remained in frame with V and J, and every other rearrangement was called non-productive. Following IMGT convention, CDR3 was defined as the stretch from the second conserved V-encoded cysteine up to the conserved J-encoded phenylalanine. The earlier analysis of about 560 of the donors excluded any sequence lacking an unambiguous match to a single V gene segment. An earlier analysis of approximately 590 of the donors called V segments functional above 56.7% productive rearrangements and segregating when the between-donor standard deviation exceeded 5%. To diagnose cytomegalovirus status from the catalog of TCR beta chain sequences, a statistical classification framework was built. A later analysis assigned V and J genes by comparing TCR nucleotide sequences with IMGT/GENE-DB human TR gene sequences. In a later analysis, CDR3 sequences and most-parsimonious VDJ recombination scenarios were assigned using the TCRdist pipeline. In a later analysis, each TCR beta chain was defined by its CDR3 amino acid sequence together with its V-gene family, and reads without a unique V-gene family were excluded. As a way to deal with suspected cross-contamination and a sequencing artifact, a later analysis dropped 640 or so nucleotide sequences that were highly shared and had low generation probability. A later analysis calculated a clonal expansion index for each public chain from normalized within-repertoire ranks of inferred template counts. A later analysis computed generation probabilities with a VDJ recombination model fitted to out-of-frame rearrangements, and checked the results against IGoR. In a later analysis, TCR-TCR, TCR-HLA and TCR-CMV co-occurrence was scored with hypergeometric tests, and a repertoire-size bias correction was applied to TCR pairs. To estimate false discovery rates, a later analysis permuted the HLA or CMV assignments 20 times. A later analysis grouped co-occurring TCRs with DBSCAN, adding TCRdist sequence similarity when clustering within HLA-allele-positive subsets. Repertoires with fewer than 30,000 or more than 120,000 public chains were left out of co-occurrence clustering, as were four to six repertoires with anomalous nucleotide sharing. The clones in this table, taken by TCRdb from immuneACCESS, are in-frame only. Not every clone is retained; where verified, under half of the shortfall comes from an unresolved V gene, and the cause of the rest is unknown. D and trimming come from the DNA, and the V and J calls and clone size come from that table. Across this sample there are roughly 230,000 clones, with roughly 73% seen only once. The top ten clonotypes cover about 0.47% of the sample.

With regard to this clone: It has no known antigen specificity. No per-base quality is available; no much larger clone lies one base away.

The rearrangement combines TRBV19 with TRBJ1-5, with the D segment identity uncertain. Sequencing was carried out using PBMCs. This TCR derives from a boy aged 5-17 years in good health and CMV-seronegative. The CDR3: CASSLAQHF. The sequenced DNA is TGTGCCAGTAGCCTTGCCCAGCATTTT.